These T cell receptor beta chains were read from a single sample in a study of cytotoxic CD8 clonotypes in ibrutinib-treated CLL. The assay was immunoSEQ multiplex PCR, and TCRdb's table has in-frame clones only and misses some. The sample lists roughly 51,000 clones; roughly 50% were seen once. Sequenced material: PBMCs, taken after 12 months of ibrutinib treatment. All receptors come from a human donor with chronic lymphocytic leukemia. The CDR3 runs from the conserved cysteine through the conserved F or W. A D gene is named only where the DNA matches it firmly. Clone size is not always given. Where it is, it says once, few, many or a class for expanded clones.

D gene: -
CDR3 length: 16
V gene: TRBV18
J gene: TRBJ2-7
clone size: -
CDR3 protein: CASSPMTGQRGYEQYF
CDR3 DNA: TGTGCCAGCTCACCCATGACCGGACAACGAGGCTACGAGCAGTACTTC

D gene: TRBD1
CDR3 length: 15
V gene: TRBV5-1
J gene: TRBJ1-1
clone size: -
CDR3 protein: CASLPGGTGVAEAFF
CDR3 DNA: TGCGCCAGCCTCCCCGGGGGGACAGGGGTGGCTGAAGCTTTCTTT

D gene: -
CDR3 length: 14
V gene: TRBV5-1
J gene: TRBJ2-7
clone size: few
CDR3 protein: CASSLVQGTGEQYF
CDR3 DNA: TGCGCCAGCAGCTTGGTGCAGGGTACGGGGGAGCAGTACTTC

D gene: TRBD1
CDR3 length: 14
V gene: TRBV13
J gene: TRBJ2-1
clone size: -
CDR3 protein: CASSLTRGHDEQFF
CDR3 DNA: TGTGCCAGCAGCTTAACTAGGGGGCACGATGAGCAGTTCTTC

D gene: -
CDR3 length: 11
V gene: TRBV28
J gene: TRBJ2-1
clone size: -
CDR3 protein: CASLSNTLRFF
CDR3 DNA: TGTGCCAGCCTCTCTAACACACTGCGGTTCTTC

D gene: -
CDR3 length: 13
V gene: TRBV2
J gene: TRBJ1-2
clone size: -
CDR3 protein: CASIRSGIYGYTF
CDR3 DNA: TGTGCCAGCATTAGGTCCGGGATCTATGGCTACACCTTC

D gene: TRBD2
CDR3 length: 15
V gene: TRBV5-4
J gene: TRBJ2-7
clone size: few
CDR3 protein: CASSVAGLAAGEQYF
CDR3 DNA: TGTGCCAGCAGCGTAGCGGGACTAGCGGCCGGAGAGCAGTACTTC

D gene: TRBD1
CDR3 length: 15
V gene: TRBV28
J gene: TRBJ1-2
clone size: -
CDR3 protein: CASCLSGTGINGYTF
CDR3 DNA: TGTGCCAGCTGTCTATCCGGGACAGGGATCAATGGCTACACCTTC

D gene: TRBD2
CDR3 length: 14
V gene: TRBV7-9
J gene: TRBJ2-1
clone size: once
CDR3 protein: CASDRTSGQNEQFF
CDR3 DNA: TGTGCCAGCGATCGGACTAGCGGCCAAAATGAGCAGTTCTTC

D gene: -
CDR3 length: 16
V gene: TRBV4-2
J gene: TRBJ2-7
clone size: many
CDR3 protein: CASSQELASSSYEQYF
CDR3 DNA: TGTGCCAGCAGCCAAGAGCTAGCGTCCAGCTCCTACGAGCAGTACTTC

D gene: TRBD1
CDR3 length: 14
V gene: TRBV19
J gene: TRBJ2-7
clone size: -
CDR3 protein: CASSARQGTYEQYF
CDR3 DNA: TGTGCCAGTAGTGCTAGACAGGGGACCTACGAGCAGTACTTC

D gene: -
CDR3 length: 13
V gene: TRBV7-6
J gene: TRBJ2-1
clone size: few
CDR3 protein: CASSLEVWGEQFF
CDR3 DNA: TGTGCCAGCAGCTTAGAGGTTTGGGGTGAGCAGTTCTTC

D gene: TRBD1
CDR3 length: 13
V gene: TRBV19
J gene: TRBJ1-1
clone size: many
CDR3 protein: CASTHRGITEAFF
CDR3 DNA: TGTGCCAGTACCCACAGGGGGATCACTGAAGCTTTCTTT

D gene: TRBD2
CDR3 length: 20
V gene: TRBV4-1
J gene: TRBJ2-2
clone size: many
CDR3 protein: CASSLLGLAGGPTPTGELFF
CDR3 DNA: TGCGCCAGCAGCCTCCTGGGACTAGCGGGAGGACCAACCCCCACCGGGGAGCTGTTTTTT

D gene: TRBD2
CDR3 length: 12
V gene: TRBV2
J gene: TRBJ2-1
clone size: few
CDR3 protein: CASSKGREEQFF
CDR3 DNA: TGTGCCAGCAGTAAGGGGAGGGAAGAGCAGTTCTTC

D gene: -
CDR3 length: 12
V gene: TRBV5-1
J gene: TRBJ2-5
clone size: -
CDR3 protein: CASSLDHATQYF
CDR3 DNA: TGCGCCAGCAGCTTGGATCACGCGACCCAGTACTTC

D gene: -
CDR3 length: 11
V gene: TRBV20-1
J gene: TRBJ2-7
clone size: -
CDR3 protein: CSARVGNEQYF
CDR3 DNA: TGCAGTGCTAGAGTGGGTAACGAGCAGTACTTC

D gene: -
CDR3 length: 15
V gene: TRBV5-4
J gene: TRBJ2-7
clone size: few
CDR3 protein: CASSPTPAYTYEQYF
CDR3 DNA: TGTGCCAGCAGCCCGACCCCGGCGTATACCTACGAGCAGTACTTC

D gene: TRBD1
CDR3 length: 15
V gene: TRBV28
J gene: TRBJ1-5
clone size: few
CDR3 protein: CASSGRDRVNQPQHF
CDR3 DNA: TGTGCCAGCAGTGGCCGGGACAGGGTCAATCAGCCCCAGCATTTT

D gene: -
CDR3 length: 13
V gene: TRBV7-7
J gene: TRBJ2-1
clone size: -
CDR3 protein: CASSPSGSVEQFF
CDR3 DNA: TGTGCTAGCAGCCCGTCCGGCAGCGTCGAGCAGTTCTTC

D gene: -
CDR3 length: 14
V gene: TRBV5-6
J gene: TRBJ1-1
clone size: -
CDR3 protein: CASSTDPENTEAFF
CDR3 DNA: TGTGCCAGCAGCACCGACCCCGAGAACACTGAAGCTTTCTTT

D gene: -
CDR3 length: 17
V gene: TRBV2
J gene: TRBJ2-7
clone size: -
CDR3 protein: CASSEGITFRAGDEQYF
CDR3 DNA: TGTGCCAGCAGTGAAGGCATTACCTTTAGGGCAGGGGACGAGCAGTACTTC

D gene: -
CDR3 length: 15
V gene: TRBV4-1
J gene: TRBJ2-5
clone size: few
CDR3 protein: CASSQNPLGEATQYF
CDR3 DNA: TGCGCCAGCAGCCAGAATCCTCTCGGGGAGGCGACCCAGTACTTC

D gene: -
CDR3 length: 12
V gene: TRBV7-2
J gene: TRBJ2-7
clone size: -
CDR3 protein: CASSRIGYEQYF
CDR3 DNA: TGTGCCAGCAGCCGGATAGGCTACGAGCAGTACTTC

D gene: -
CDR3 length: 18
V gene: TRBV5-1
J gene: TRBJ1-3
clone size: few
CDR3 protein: CASSWGLTGPSSGNTIYF
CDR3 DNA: TGCGCCAGCAGCTGGGGACTAACAGGGCCGTCCTCTGGAAACACCATATATTTT

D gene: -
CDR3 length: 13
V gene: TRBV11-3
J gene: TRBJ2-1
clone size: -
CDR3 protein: CASSQGEYNEQFF
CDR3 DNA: TGTGCCAGCAGCCAGGGAGAGTACAATGAGCAGTTCTTC

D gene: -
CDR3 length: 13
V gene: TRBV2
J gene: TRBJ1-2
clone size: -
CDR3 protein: CASVLTVNYGYTF
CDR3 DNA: TGTGCCAGCGTTTTGACCGTGAACTATGGCTACACCTTC

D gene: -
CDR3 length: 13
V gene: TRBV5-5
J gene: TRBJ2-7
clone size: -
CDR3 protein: CASSLADTYEQYF
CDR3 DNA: TGTGCCAGCAGCTTGGCGGACACGTACGAGCAGTACTTC

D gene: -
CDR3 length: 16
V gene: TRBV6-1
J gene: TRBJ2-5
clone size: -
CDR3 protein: CASSEGGGTHKETQYF
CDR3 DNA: TGTGCCAGCAGTGAGGGAGGGGGGACACATAAAGAGACCCAGTACTTC

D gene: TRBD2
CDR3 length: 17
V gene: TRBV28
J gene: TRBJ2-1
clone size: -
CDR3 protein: CASSSLLQAGEVNEQFF
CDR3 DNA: TGTGCCAGCAGTTCCCTCCTTCAAGCGGGAGAAGTCAATGAGCAGTTCTTC

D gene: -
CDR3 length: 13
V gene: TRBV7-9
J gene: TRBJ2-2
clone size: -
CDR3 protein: CASSLQVAGELFF
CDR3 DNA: TGTGCCAGCAGCTTACAGGTCGCCGGGGAGCTGTTTTTT

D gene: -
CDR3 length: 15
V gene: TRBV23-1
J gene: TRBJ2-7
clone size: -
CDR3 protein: CASNQDLRHSYEQYF
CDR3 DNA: TGCGCCAGCAATCAGGATTTAAGGCATTCCTACGAGCAGTACTTC

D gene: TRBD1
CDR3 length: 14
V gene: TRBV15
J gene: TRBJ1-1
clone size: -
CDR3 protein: CATSGAGGDTEAFF
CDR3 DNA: TGTGCCACCAGCGGGGCAGGGGGTGACACTGAAGCTTTCTTT

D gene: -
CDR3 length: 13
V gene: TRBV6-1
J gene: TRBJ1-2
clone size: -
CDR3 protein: CASSPPGDYGYTF
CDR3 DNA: TGTGCCAGCAGCCCCCCAGGGGACTATGGCTACACCTTC

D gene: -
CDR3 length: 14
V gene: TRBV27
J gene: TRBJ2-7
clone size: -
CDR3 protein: CASSLYGPAYEQYF
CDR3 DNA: TGTGCCAGCAGTTTATATGGCCCGGCCTACGAGCAGTACTTC

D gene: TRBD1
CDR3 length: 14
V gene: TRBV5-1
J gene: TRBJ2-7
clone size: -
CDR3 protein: CASRYGQGGYEQYF
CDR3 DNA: TGCGCCAGCAGATACGGACAGGGCGGCTACGAGCAGTACTTC

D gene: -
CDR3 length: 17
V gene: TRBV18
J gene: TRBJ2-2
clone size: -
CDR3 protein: CASSPPLAGMNTGELFF
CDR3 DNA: TGTGCCAGCTCACCACCTCTGGCGGGGATGAACACCGGGGAGCTGTTTTTT

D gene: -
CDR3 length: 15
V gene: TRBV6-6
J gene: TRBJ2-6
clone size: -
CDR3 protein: CASSYGSSGANVLTF
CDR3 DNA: TGTGCCAGCAGTTACGGGTCCTCTGGGGCCAACGTCCTGACTTTC

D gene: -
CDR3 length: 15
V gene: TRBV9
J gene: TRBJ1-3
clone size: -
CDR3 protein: CASSLAFGSGNTIYF
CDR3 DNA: TGTGCCAGCAGCCTAGCTTTTGGCTCTGGAAACACCATATATTTT

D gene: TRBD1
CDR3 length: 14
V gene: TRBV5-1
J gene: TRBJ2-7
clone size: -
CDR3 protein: CASSLGGQGSEQYF
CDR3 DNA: TGCGCCAGCAGCTTGGGGGGACAGGGTTCCGAGCAGTACTTC

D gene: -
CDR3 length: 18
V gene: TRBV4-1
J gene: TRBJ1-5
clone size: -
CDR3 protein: CASSPRESQAYSNQPQHF
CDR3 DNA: TGCGCCAGCAGCCCGCGCGAGAGCCAGGCGTATAGCAATCAGCCCCAGCATTTT

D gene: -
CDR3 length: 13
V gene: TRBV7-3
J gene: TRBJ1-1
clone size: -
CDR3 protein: CASTFYGSTEAFF
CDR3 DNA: TGTGCCAGCACCTTCTACGGGAGCACTGAAGCTTTCTTT

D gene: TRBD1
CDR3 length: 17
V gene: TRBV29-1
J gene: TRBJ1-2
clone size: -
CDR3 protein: CSVEGTRTGDGNYGYTF
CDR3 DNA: TGCAGCGTTGAAGGCACCAGGACAGGGGATGGTAACTATGGCTACACCTTC

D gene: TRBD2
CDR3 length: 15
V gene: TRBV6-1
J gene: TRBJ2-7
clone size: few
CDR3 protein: CASRAGTSGSSEQYF
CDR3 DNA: TGTGCCAGCAGGGCCGGGACTAGCGGGAGTAGTGAGCAGTACTTC

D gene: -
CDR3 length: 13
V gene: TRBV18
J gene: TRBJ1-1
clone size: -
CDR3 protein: CASSPSQNTEAFF
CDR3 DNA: TGTGCCAGCTCACCTTCACAGAACACTGAAGCTTTCTTT

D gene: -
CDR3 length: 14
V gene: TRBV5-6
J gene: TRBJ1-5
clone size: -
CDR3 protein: CASSLGTANQPQHF
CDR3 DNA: TGTGCCAGCAGCTTGGGTACTGCTAATCAGCCCCAGCATTTT

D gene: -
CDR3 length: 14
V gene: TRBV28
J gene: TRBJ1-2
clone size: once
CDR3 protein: CASSLWGAGDGYTF
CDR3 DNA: TGTGCCAGCAGTCTCTGGGGGGCAGGTGATGGCTACACCTTC

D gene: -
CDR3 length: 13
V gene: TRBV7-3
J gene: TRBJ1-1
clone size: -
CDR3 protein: CASSLMSNTEAFF
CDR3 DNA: TGTGCCAGCAGCCTCATGTCGAACACTGAAGCTTTCTTT

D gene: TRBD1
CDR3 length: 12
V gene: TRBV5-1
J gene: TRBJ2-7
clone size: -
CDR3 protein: CASSLDRGEQYF
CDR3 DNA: TGCGCCAGCAGCTTGGACAGGGGCGAGCAGTACTTC

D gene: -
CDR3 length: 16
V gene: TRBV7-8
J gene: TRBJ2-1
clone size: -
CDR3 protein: CASSLRQTLTADEQFF
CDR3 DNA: TGTGCCAGCAGCCTAAGACAGACCCTAACGGCGGACGAGCAGTTCTTC

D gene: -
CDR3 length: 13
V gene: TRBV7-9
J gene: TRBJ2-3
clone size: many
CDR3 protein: CASSLAGADTQYF
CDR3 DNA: TGTGCCAGCAGCTTAGCGGGAGCAGATACGCAGTATTTT

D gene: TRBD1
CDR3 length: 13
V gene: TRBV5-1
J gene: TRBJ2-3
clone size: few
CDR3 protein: CASSEQGTDTQYF
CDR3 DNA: TGCGCCAGCAGCGAACAGGGGACAGATACGCAGTATTTT

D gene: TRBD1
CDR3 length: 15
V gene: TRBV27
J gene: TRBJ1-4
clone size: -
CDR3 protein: CASSTADRGDEKLFF
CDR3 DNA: TGTGCCAGCAGTACTGCGGACAGGGGAGATGAAAAACTGTTTTTT

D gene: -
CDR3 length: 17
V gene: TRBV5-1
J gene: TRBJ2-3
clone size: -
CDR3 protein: CASSGLPRVASTDTQYF
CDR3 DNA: TGCGCCAGCAGCGGACTCCCGAGAGTGGCTAGCACAGATACGCAGTATTTT

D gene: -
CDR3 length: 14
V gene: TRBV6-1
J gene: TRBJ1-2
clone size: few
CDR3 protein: CASGEGGVFGSYTF
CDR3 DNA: TGTGCCAGTGGAGAGGGTGGGGTCTTTGGAAGCTACACCTTC